The subject of this entry is one T cell receptor (beta chain). Its specificity is not known. The data were taken from a study of Graves' ophthalmopathy and Graves' hyperthyroidism. Findings and caveats of the study: Most thyroid-expanded clonotypes exceeding 0.001 frequency were also found in blood.

RNA transcripts served as template for amplifying TCR beta CDR3 sequences. RT-PCR in the first round used HTBI primers; a second-round multiplex PCR followed. TCRdb re-called the multiplex PCR reads with MiXCR, one entry per CDR3 protein. The sample records a few hundred thousand distinct CDR3 sequences, 15% being singletons. This clonotype was sampled from a woman in her late teens or twenties with stable Graves' hyperthyroidism. Sequencing was carried out using peripheral blood.

In DNA, the CDR3 is TGTGCCAGCTCAATCGGGACAGAGACCCCTGAAGCTTTCTTT. This encodes CASSIGTETPEAFF. The genes are TRBV18 and TRBJ1-1; the match to TRBD1 covers 7 bases. The CDR3 extends over 14 amino acids. Germline V gene data show CDR1 as KGHSH and CDR2 as LQKENI. The J segment lost 6 bases and the V segment lost 5 bases, leaving 9 bases of the junction unmatched.